These 17 T cell receptor beta chains were sequenced from one sample in a study of blood T cells in healthy people across ages. Through a sample-barcoded 5' primer and a J-beta primer mix, a second PCR was run for roughly 6 to 11 cycles. TCRdb used MiXCR to reprocess the 5' RACE reads, holding one entry per CDR3 protein. The sample has roughly 860,000 distinct CDR3 sequences, roughly 60% seen once; the top ten hold 28%. The specimen was blood. These receptor sequences come from a man aged 30 to 45 in good health.

This chain links TRBV29-1 with TRBJ1-2; D might be TRBD1 (6 bases). Germline lookup yields CDR1 SQVTM and CDR2 ANQGSEA. The V end was cut by 4 bases, the J end by 8 bases, with 14 bases between. The CDR3 is made up of 12 amino acids. CDR3 protein: CSVVGGFRGYTF. CDR3 coding DNA: TGCAGCGTTGTAGGGGGTTTCCGGGGCTACACCTTC.

This chain joins TRBV15 and TRBJ1-6, with 8 bases identical to TRBD1. The length of the CDR3 is 15 residues. V was pared by 4 bases and J by 12 bases, with 11 bases of the junction left unmatched. Germline V gene sequence: CDR1 LNHNV, CDR2 YYDKDF (reference sequence). CDR3 residues: CATSTRAGGSVPLHF. The CDR3 DNA sequence: TGTGCCACCAGCACCCGAGCAGGGGGCTCCGTACCCCTCCACTTT.

The chain carries TRBV20-1 and TRBJ2-4; 8 nucleotides align to TRBD1. The length of the CDR3 is 12 residues. CDR1 and CDR2 from the germline V gene are DFQATT and SNEGSKA (reference sequence). The CDR3 reads CTAQGGANIQYF. The CDR3 nucleotides read TGCACCGCACAGGGGGGAGCAAACATTCAGTACTTC.

This rearrangement joins TRBV6-2 or TRBV6-3 to TRBJ2-7; maybe TRBD1 (6 bases). Trimming removed 5 bases from V and 2 bases from J, with 13 bases in between. The V gene's germline CDR1 is MNHEY and CDR2 SVGEGT. There are 14 residues in the CDR3. CDR3 in DNA: TGTGCCAGCAGTGGACACAGGGATCCCTACGAGCAGTACTTC. Encoded protein: CASSGHRDPYEQYF.

This clonotype was picked up a small number of times. The rearrangement links TRBV7-2 to TRBJ1-6; no firm D call. The CDR3 has 15 amino acids. CDR1 is SGHTA and CDR2 is FQGNSA in the germline V gene. The V and J ends lost 5 bases and 3 bases respectively, with 11 bases between them. CDR3 bases: TGTGCCAGCAGCCCCGGCGCGGGCTATAATTCACCCCTCCACTTT. It specifies CASSPGAGYNSPLHF.

V gene TRBV12-3 or TRBV12-4 combines with J gene TRBJ2-7; 8 bases align to TRBD1. After removal of 4 bases from V and 3 bases from J, the junction contained 8 bases not matched to a gene. This CDR3 has 15 amino acids. CDR3 coding DNA: TGTGCCAGCAGTTCAACCGACAGGGGTCTCTACGAGCAGTACTTC. Amino acids: CASSSTDRGLYEQYF.

The gene calls are TRBV28 and TRBJ1-2, with 7 bases fitting TRBD1. This CDR3 spans 13 amino acids. Germline V gene data show CDR1 as MDHEN and CDR2 as SYDVKM. CDR3 DNA sequence: TGTTCCGTCCGGGACAGCAACCATTATGGCTACACCTTC. Translated, it gives CSVRDSNHYGYTF.

The rearrangement uses TRBV4-3 and TRBJ2-4; D is unclear. The DNA end favors TRBJ2-7, so the J call may be wrong. The germline CDR1 and CDR2 sequences are LGHNA and YSLEER. There are 14 residues in the CDR3. The CDR3 here is CASSKSVTYYEQYF. For the CDR3, the DNA is TGCGCCAGCAGCAAAAGTGTAACGTACTACGAGCAGTACTTC.

This clonotype turned up a few times. This chain joins TRBV6-1 and TRBJ2-7; TRBD1 matches at 10 bases. Germline V lookup: CDR1 MNHNS, CDR2 SASEGT. Unmatched junction bases numbered 9, after V lost 11 bases and J lost 5 bases. This CDR3 comprises 13 residues. DNA of the CDR3: TGTGCCTTAAGACAGGGGGCGCGACACGAGCAGTACTTC. Translation gives CALRQGARHEQYF.

The CDR3 protein is CSGGWGGREKLFF. The CDR3 DNA follows: TGCAGTGGCGGATGGGGGGGTAGAGAAAAACTGTTTTTT. The chain combines TRBV20-1 with TRBJ1-4; perhaps TRBD1 as D (5 bases). The V gene lost 7 bases and the J gene lost 8 bases, with 17 bases spanning the gap. The germline V gene has CDR1 DFQATT and CDR2 SNEGSKA (reference sequence). The CDR3 runs 13 residues.

The V gene is TRBV29-1, the J gene TRBJ1-1; D is perhaps TRBD1 (5 bases). Trimming took off 3 bases at V and 3 bases at J, with 14 bases between the two ends. Germline V gives CDR1 SQVTM, CDR2 ANQGSEA. The CDR3 is made up of 14 amino acids. The CDR3 DNA reads as TGCAGCGTTGATCCTGGCAGGGCTTACACTGAAGCTTTCTTT. It specifies CSVDPGRAYTEAFF.

The chain couples TRBV5-6 to TRBJ1-2, with a weak D call TRBD1 (6 bases). The CDR3 is made up of 14 amino acids. Germline loops: CDR1 SGHDT, CDR2 YYEEEE. The ends were cut back, 5 bases at V and 6 bases at J, with 17 bases in the middle. The CDR3 DNA reads as TGTGCCAGCAGGGAAACAGGGTTAGGGGATGGCTACACCTTC. Protein sequence: CASRETGLGDGYTF.

The chain employs TRBV27 and TRBJ2-6; 10 bases are shared with TRBD1. This CDR3 is 18 amino acids long. The V segment lost 4 bases and the J segment 0 bases; nucleotides outside the gene matches: 6. The germline V gene encodes CDR1 MNHEY and CDR2 SMNVEV (reference sequence). DNA for the CDR3: TGTGCCAGCAGTTCAGGGACAGGGGCTCTCTCTGGGGCCAACGTCCTGACTTTC. Translation: CASSSGTGALSGANVLTF.

The V gene is TRBV12-3 or TRBV12-4, the J gene TRBJ2-7; TRBD2 matches 15 bases. CDR3 size: 14 residues. Trimming at V came to 5 bases and at J to 5 bases, leaving 1 base not matched to a gene. The CDR3 DNA is TGTGCCAGCAGTCGGACTAGCGGGGGGGACGAGCAGTACTTC. This gives the protein CASSRTSGGDEQYF.

This chain uses TRBV7-9 with TRBJ2-4, with unresolved D. The J call could be wrong; TRBJ2-7 is a better fit for the DNA end. The CDR3 length is 13 residues. Germline V lookup: CDR1 SEHNR, CDR2 FQNEAQ (reference sequence). The CDR3 DNA sequence: TGTGCCAGCAGCTTAAACATAGGGAACGAGCAGTACTTC. Protein product: CASSLNIGNEQYF.

J is TRBJ1-2 and V is TRBV3-1, with 8 nucleotides matching TRBD1. Germline V CDR1 and CDR2: LGHDT, YNNKEL (reference sequence). The CDR3 is 16 residues long. Germline trimming cut 2 bases from V and 4 bases from J; bases unmatched to any gene: 9. Written as DNA, the CDR3 is TGTGCCAGCAGCCAATCGAGGCCAGGGGGCACCTATGGCTACACCTTC. This gives the protein CASSQSRPGGTYGYTF.

Worth noting for this clonotype: A junction end diverges from the germline sequence, so it may reflect a read error. The chain couples TRBV27 to TRBJ2-4; TRBD1 might be the D (6 bases). The germline gives CDR1 MNHEY, CDR2 SMNVEV (reference sequence). CDR3 length equals 11 residues. The CDR3 DNA reads TGTACCAGCAGGGTGGGGGCTCGGCAGTACTTC. Encoded protein: CTSRVGARQYF.